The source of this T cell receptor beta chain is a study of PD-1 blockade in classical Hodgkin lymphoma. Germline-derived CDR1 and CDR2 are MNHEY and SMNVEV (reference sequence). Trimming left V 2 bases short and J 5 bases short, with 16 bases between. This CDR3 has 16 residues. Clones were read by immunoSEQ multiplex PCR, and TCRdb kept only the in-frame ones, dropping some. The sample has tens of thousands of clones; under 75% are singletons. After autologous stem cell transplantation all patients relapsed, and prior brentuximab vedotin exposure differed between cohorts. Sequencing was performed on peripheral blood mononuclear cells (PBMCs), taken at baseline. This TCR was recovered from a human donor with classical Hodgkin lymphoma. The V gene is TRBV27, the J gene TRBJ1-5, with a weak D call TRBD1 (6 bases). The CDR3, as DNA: TGTGCCAGCAGTTTAAGGCCGGGGGCTCGCCATCAGCCCCAGCATTTT. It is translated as CASSLRPGARHQPQHF.